Sequencing of this T cell receptor beta chain was carried out in a study of blood T cell repertoires in COVID-19. Study-wide context: Sample material is recorded as cDNA or gDNA derived from T cells, B-cell-depleted T cells, or PBMCs.

Authors' data handling: Reference gene primers were amplified, and this amplification served to estimate nucleated cell counts. The data were produced by immunoSEQ multiplex PCR, yet TCRdb's version contains in-frame clones alone and is incomplete. That table gives V, J and clone size, and the DNA gave D and trimming. This table has under 150,000 clones, around nine tenths appearing once. CDR3 length: 16 amino acids. V shed 0 bases and J shed 4 bases, with 14 bases lying between them. Germline CDR1 and CDR2: KGHSH and LQKENI. The TCR sequence derives from a woman aged 70 to 79 who had recovered from COVID-19. V gene TRBV18 combines with J gene TRBJ2-3; perhaps TRBD1 as D (8 bases). The sequencing input was peripheral blood. CDR3 in amino acids: CASSPPFTGGADTQYF. Here the CDR3 DNA reads TGTGCCAGCTCACCACCTTTTACAGGGGGGGCAGATACGCAGTATTTT.